This T cell receptor (beta chain) appears in the sequencing data of a study of cytomegalovirus exposure and HLA in healthy donors. Study results and limitations: Earlier analysis looked at TCR beta V segments, and most were productive about 90% or about 30% of the time. Accurate predictions that matched the HLA-A and HLA-B alleles of most subjects were reportedly made from TCR beta sequences.

The study ran its PCR with 60 Vbeta and 13 Jbeta primers. Original methodology: Later, an analysis found about 77 million unique TCR beta chains, and 9.5 million to 12 million of these were shared. TCRdb's copy holds only in-frame clones and misses some; the assay was immunoSEQ multiplex PCR. V, J and clone size are those of that table, while D and trimming were read from the DNA. The table records 150,000 to 200,000 clones, approximately 79% of them present only once. Donors were ostensibly healthy at sampling, although undocumented immune exposures were probable. The CDR3 extends over 14 amino acids. V was clipped by 5 bases and J by 3 bases, with 14 bases between them. Germline V lookup: CDR1 SGHVS, CDR2 FQNEAQ. About this clone itself: Its antigen is not known.

The TCR was taken from a man aged 35-49 years in good health and CMV-seropositive. The sequencing input was PBMCs. The V and J genes are TRBV7-8 and TRBJ2-7, with D perhaps matching TRBD2 (6 bases). CDR3 sequence: CASSRGTFRYEQYF. As DNA, the CDR3 is TGTGCCAGCAGCCGCGGGACTTTTCGCTACGAGCAGTACTTC.